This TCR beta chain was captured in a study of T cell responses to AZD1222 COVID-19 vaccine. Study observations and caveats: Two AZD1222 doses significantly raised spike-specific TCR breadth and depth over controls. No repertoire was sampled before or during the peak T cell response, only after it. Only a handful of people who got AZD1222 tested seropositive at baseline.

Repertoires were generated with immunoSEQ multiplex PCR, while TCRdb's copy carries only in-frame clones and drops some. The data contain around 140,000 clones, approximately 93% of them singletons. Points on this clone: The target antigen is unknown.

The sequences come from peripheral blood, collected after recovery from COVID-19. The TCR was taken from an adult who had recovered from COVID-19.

CDR3 amino acids: CASSLEWITDTQYF. DNA of the CDR3: TGTGCCAGCAGCTTGGAGTGGATCACAGATACGCAGTATTTT. V and J are TRBV5-5 and TRBJ2-3; no definite D call. The CDR3 is 14 amino acids. V was clipped by 0 bases and J by 2 bases, with 7 bases between them. The germline CDR1 and CDR2 sequences are SGHKS and YYEKEE (reference sequence).